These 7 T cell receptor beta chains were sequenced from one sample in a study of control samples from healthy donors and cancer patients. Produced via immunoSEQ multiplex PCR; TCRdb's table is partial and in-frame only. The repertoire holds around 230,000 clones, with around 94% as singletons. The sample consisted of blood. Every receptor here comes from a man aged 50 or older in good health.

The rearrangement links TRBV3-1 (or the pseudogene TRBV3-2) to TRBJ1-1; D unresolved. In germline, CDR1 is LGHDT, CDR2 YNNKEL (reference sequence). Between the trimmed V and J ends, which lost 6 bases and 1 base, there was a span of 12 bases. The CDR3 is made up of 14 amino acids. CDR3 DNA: TGTGCCAGCAGTCCCAACACTCGGAACACTGAAGCTTTCTTT. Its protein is CASSPNTRNTEAFF.

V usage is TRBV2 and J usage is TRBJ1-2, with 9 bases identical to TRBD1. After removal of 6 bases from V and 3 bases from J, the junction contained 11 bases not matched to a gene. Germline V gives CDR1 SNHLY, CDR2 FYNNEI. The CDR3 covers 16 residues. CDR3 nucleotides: TGTGCCAGCAGAGTTGACAGGGGGTCGATTCACTATGGCTACACCTTC. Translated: CASRVDRGSIHYGYTF.

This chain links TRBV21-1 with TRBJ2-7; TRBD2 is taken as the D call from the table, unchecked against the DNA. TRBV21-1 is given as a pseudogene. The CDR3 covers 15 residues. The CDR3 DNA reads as TGTGCCAGCAGGGTAAGAATCTATGAGTCCTACGAGCAGTACGTC. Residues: CASRVRIYESYEQYV.

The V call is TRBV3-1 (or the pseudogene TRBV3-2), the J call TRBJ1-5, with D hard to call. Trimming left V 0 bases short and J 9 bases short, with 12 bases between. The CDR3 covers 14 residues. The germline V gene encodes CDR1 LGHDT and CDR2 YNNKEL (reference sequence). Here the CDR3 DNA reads TGTGCCAGCAGCCAAGATTTTAATTCTTCGCCCCAGCATTTT. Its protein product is CASSQDFNSSPQHF.

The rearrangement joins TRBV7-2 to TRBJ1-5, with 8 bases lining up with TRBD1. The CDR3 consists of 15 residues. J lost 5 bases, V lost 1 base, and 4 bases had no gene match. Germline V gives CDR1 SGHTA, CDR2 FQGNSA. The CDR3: CASSLGDRRYQPQHF. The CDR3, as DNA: TGTGCCAGCAGCTTAGGGGACAGGAGATATCAGCCCCAGCATTTT.

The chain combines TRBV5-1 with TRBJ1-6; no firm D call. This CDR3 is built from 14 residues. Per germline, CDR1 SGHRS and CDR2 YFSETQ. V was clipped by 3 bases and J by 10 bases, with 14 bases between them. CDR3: CASSSGSGYSPLHF. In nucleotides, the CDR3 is TGCGCCAGCAGCTCCGGGTCCGGCTACTCACCCCTCCACTTT.

CDR3 region: CASSVTLLTGAEQYV. The CDR3 nucleotides are TGTGCCAGCAGCGTAACCCTCTTGACAGGGGCCGAGCAGTACGTC. The chain joins TRBV6-5 to TRBJ2-7, with 8 bases identical to TRBD1. With V trimmed by 6 bases and J by 6 bases, 13 bases remained unmatched. There are 15 residues in the CDR3. Looked up from germline, CDR1 is MNHEY and CDR2 is SVGAGI.